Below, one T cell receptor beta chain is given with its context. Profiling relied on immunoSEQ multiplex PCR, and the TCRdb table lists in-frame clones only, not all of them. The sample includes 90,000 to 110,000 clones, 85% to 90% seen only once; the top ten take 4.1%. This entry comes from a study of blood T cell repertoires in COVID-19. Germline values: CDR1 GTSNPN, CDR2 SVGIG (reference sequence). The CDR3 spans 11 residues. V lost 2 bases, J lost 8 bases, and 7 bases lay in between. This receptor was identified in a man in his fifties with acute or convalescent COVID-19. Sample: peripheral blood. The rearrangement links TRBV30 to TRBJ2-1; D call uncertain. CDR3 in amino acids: CAWSWSYEQFF. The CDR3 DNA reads TGTGCCTGGAGTTGGAGTTATGAGCAGTTCTTC. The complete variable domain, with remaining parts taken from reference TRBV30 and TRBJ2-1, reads SQTIHQWPATLVQPVGSPLSLECTVEGTSNPNLYWYRQAAGRGLQLLFYSVGIGQISSEVPQNLSASRPQDRQFILSSKKLLLSDSGFYLCAWSWSYEQFFGPGTRLTVL.